The present T cell receptor (beta chain) was sequenced within a study of T-cell memory formation after mild COVID-19. Whole-study results and caveats: Clones that contracted clustered mainly in CM and EM if CD4+ and in EMRA if CD8+.

In the case of this clonotype: Its antigen is undetermined.

5'RACE, which relied on constant-segment primers, yielded TCR alpha and TCR beta cDNA libraries carrying sample barcodes and UMIs. In TCRdb, the 5' RACE reads were re-called with MiXCR into one record per CDR3 protein. This sample has over 10,000 distinct CDR3 sequences; roughly 15% occur once, and the top ten carry about 54%. This CDR3 has 11 amino acids. Between the trimmed V and J ends, which lost 2 bases and 8 bases, there was a span of 6 bases. The chain combines TRBV12-3 or TRBV12-4 with TRBJ1-2; D unclear. Sequencing was performed on PBMCs or a T cell subset sorted from them (not recorded which). This sequence was found in a man younger than 35 who had mild COVID-19 (a few samples of this study predate the infection). Cell type and time point are not known. The CDR3 here is CASSLIGGYTF. The CDR3, as DNA: TGTGCCAGCAGTTTAATTGGCGGCTACACCTTC.